These 13 T cell receptor beta chains were sequenced from one sample in a study of CD8 T cells in Susac syndrome. Random hexamers served to reverse transcribe roughly 0.5 to 1 ug RNA. TCRdb redid the calling of the immunoSEQ multiplex PCR reads with MiXCR, one entry per CDR3 protein. The sample has roughly 120,000 distinct CDR3 sequences; 90% to 95% are singletons. The material sequenced was CD8+ T cells from PBMCs. All receptors come from a human donor with multiple sclerosis.

V usage is TRBV4-1 and J usage is TRBJ2-7, with D possibly TRBD1 on 6 matching bases. The CDR3 is 14 amino acids. Between the trimmed V and J ends, which lost 1 base and 1 base, there was a span of 8 bases. Germline CDR1 reads MGHRA; CDR2 reads YSYEKL. CDR3 sequence: CASSQVTGSYEQYF. In DNA form, the CDR3 reads TGCGCCAGCAGCCAAGTGACAGGTTCCTACGAGCAGTACTTC.

This chain joins TRBV27 and TRBJ2-3; TRBD1 agrees at 7 bases. With V trimmed by 5 bases and J by 2 bases, 13 bases remained unmatched. CDR1 MNHEY and CDR2 SMNVEV come from the germline V gene (reference sequence). This CDR3 is built from 17 residues. For the CDR3, the DNA is TGTGCCAGCAGTCTCTTCCCCCGGGACAGCGACACAGATACGCAGTATTTT. The encoded protein is CASSLFPRDSDTDTQYF.

This rearrangement joins TRBV27 to TRBJ2-1; D gene ambiguous. V lost 0 bases and J lost 4, with 10 bases in between. This CDR3 has 15 amino acids. Germline CDR1 reads MNHEY; CDR2 reads SMNVEV (reference sequence). This chain's CDR3 is CASSLSPSSYNEQFF. CDR3 in DNA: TGTGCCAGCAGTTTATCTCCCTCTAGTTACAATGAGCAGTTCTTC.

This chain uses TRBV6-1 with TRBJ2-7, with a possible D match to TRBD1 (5 bases). V was shortened by 2 bases and J by 7 bases, with 15 bases between the two germline ends. The CDR3 sequence is 14 residues long. The germline CDR1 and CDR2 sequences are MNHNS and SASEGT. This CDR3 reads CASSERPQGREQYF. CDR3 in DNA: TGTGCCAGCAGTGAACGCCCCCAGGGTCGAGAGCAGTACTTC.

The V and J genes are TRBV12-3 or TRBV12-4 and TRBJ1-4; maybe TRBD1 (6 bases). The CDR3 runs 14 residues. V was trimmed by 5 bases and J by 10 bases, leaving 17 bases between them. CDR3 sequence: CASSQTGLAGKLFF. In DNA, the CDR3 is TGTGCCAGCAGTCAGACAGGCCTAGCGGGAAAACTGTTTTTT.

This chain uses TRBV5-1 with TRBJ1-1; D unresolved. V was clipped by 2 bases and J by 7 bases, with 6 bases between them. The length of the CDR3 is 11 residues. The germline gives CDR1 SGHRS, CDR2 YFSETQ. DNA of the CDR3: TGCGCCAGCAGCTTCGACGGTGAAGCTTTCTTT. It encodes CASSFDGEAFF.

The chain couples TRBV11-2 to TRBJ2-3; D unresolved. The CDR3 totals 12 residues. CDR1 and CDR2 from the germline V gene are SGHAT and FQNNGV. Trimming removed 1 base from V and 5 bases from J, with 4 bases in between. Written as DNA, the CDR3 is TGTGCCAGCAGCTTAGGTGAAGATACGCAGTATTTT. It specifies CASSLGEDTQYF.

The J gene is TRBJ2-5, the V gene TRBV9, with D possibly being TRBD2 (5 bases). The V gene's germline CDR1 is SGDLS and CDR2 YYNGEE. V was trimmed by 3 bases and J by 3 bases, leaving 9 bases between them. CDR3 size: 13 residues. In nucleotides, the CDR3 is TGTGCCAGCAGCGCGCCGAGGGAAGAGACCCAGTACTTC. Its translation: CASSAPREETQYF.

The genes are TRBV12-3 or TRBV12-4 and TRBJ2-1; D gene ambiguous. V was trimmed by 1 base and J by 7 bases, leaving 11 bases between them. The CDR3 loop spans 14 amino acids. CDR3 DNA: TGTGCCAGCAGTTTAGGGTTATTCATGAATGAGCAGTTCTTC. This sequence encodes CASSLGLFMNEQFF.

The chain joins TRBV27 to TRBJ1-1; D is unresolved. Germline V gene data show CDR1 as MNHEY and CDR2 as SMNVEV (reference sequence). Trimming took 8 bases from V and 0 from J, leaving 13 bases between them. The CDR3 is 14 residues long. The CDR3 DNA is TGTGCCAGCGGCAATGACAACCTGAACACTGAAGCTTTCTTT. It is translated as CASGNDNLNTEAFF.

This chain uses TRBV7-9 with TRBJ2-7; the D is unclear. From germline, CDR1 is SEHNR and CDR2 FQNEAQ (reference sequence). Trimming took 5 bases from V and 5 from J, leaving 10 bases between them. This CDR3 spans 12 amino acids. The CDR3 loop reads CASSPTADEQYF. CDR3 coding DNA: TGTGCCAGCAGCCCCACGGCGGACGAGCAGTACTTC. Variable domain in full (rest from reference TRBV7-9 and TRBJ2-7): DTGVSQNPRHKITKRGQNVTFRCDPISEHNRLYWYRQTLGQGPEFLTYFQNEAQLEKSRLLSDRFSAERPKGSFSTLEIQRTEQGDSAMYLCASSPTADEQYFGPGTRLTVT.

This rearrangement joins TRBV7-8 to TRBJ1-4, with D unclear. Germline CDR1 is SGHVS and CDR2 is FQNEAQ. Trimming removed 1 base from V and 8 bases from J, with 20 bases in between. The CDR3 runs 17 residues. DNA of the CDR3: TGTGCCAGCAGCTTAGACCCGCCCGGGAGTGGAAGGGAAAAACTGTTTTTT. It yields the protein CASSLDPPGSGREKLFF.

The chain recombines TRBV7-9 with TRBJ2-1; 7 nucleotides agree with TRBD2. Looked up from germline, CDR1 is SEHNR and CDR2 is FQNEAQ (reference sequence). J was trimmed by 6 bases and V by 5 bases; bases with no gene match: 10. The CDR3 has 15 residues. The CDR3 coding sequence is TGTGCCAGCAGCGTCAGCGGGAACCCCGGCAATGAGCAGTTCTTC. Translation: CASSVSGNPGNEQFF.